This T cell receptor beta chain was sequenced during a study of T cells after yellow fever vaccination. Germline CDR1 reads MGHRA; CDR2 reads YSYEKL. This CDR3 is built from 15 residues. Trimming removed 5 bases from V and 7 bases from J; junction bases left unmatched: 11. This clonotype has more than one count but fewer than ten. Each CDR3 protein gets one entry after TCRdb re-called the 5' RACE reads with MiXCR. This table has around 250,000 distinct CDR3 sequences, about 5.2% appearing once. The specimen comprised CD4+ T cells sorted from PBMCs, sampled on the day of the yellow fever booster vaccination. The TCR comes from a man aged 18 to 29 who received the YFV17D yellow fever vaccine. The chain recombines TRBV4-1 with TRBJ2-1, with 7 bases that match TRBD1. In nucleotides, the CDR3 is TGCGCCAGCAGCACTCACCAGGGGGAAGGGAATGAGCAGTTCTTC. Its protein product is CASSTHQGEGNEQFF.